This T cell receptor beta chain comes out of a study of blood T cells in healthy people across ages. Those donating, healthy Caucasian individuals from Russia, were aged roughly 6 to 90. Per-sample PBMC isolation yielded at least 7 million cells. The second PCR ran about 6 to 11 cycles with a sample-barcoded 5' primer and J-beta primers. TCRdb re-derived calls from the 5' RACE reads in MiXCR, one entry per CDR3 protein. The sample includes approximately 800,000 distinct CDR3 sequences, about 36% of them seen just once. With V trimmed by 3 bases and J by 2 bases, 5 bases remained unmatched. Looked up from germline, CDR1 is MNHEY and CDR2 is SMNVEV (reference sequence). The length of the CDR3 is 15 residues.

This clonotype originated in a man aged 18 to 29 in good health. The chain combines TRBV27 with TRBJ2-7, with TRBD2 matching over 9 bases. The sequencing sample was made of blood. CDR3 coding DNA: TGTGCCAGCAGTTTGACTAGCGGAGAAACCTACGAGCAGTACTTC. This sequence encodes CASSLTSGETYEQYF.